This T cell receptor (beta chain) was captured in a study of OX40 agonist ivuxolimab in advanced cancers. Overall study context: Of mixed ages from about 23 to 85 and averaging about 56 years, the group was about 86% male. Findings of the study overall: Expanded clones tended on average to be more numerous among CD8+ T cells than CD4+.

Sampling times: baseline, cycle 4 day 1, cycle 7 day 1. The CDR3 length is 15 residues. CDR1 MGHDK and CDR2 SYGVNS come from the germline V gene. The germline V and J ends were trimmed by 0 bases and 7 bases, with 10 bases remaining between them. With respect to this clone: The antigen remains unidentified.

Sequenced by immunoSEQ multiplex PCR; TCRdb stores in-frame clones only, minus some. Of about 81,000 clones listed, around 80% are singletons. The sequence was obtained from an adult with an advanced solid tumor such as melanoma, head and neck, liver or kidney cancer. The chain combines TRBV25-1 with TRBJ1-6; D gene ambiguous. The sample here was CD4+ or CD8+ T cells sorted from blood, taken in a trial of the OX40 agonist ivuxolimab. The CDR3 protein is CASSEYAGGNSPLHF. The CDR3 DNA follows: TGTGCCAGCAGTGAATACGCAGGCGGGAATTCACCCCTCCACTTT.